This T cell receptor beta chain was profiled in a study of CD8 T cells in ankylosing spondylitis (dated by TCRdb to 2015 to 2018). Concerning the study at large: T cell receptor beta repertoires were profiled in healthy donors and ankylosing spondylitis patients so that disease-linked TCR variants could be found. Peripheral blood samples were taken, and synovial fluid was additionally collected from ankylosing spondylitis patients. The whole study cohort included over a hundred healthy donors and about two dozen ankylosing spondylitis patients. What the work shows at the level of the full study, not this receptor alone: Blood from ankylosing spondylitis patients appeared to be characterized by a TCR beta motif made up of under 10 highly homologous amino acid variants. In peripheral blood, the disease-linked clones were found at relatively low frequencies and had a CD8+ phenotype. The disease-linked clones were reported to be significantly enriched in matched synovial fluid samples from ankylosing spondylitis patients. Some of the motif variants had been reported before in the synovial fluid and blood of reactive arthritis patients, a finding that suggests common disease-initiation mechanisms.

Measured from the cysteine to the phenylalanine, the CDR3 is 15 residues long. This entry keeps only the CDR3 DNA: 45 bases, framed from base 1. V drops 0 bases and J drops 1 base, leaving 9 bases in between. According to the germline V gene, CDR1 reads MDHEN and CDR2 reads SYDVKM. TCRdb names Illumina HiSeq 2500 as the instrument used. TCR beta libraries were prepared by quantitative 5'-RACE with molecular barcodes. The paper's processing steps were these. A new computational method, built on a probabilistic model of VDJ rearrangement, was used to identify disease-linked TCR variants. In TCRdb, the public reads were trimmed at Q25 with fastp and aligned with MiXCR, with productive beta chains retained. Records with the same CDR3 protein are collapsed into one entry carrying the most frequent genes and DNA. None of the V and J calls come from the authors' own analysis; TCRdb made them. The sample table records about 150,000 distinct CDR3 sequences; around 45% of these occur just once. The ten largest clones capture 13% to 15% of the sample.

Synovial fluid samples were matched to blood samples from the same ankylosing spondylitis patients. This clonotype was counted between two and nine times. This receptor's antigen is unknown. No base quality values were provided; no much bigger clone lies one nucleotide off. The chain links TRBV28 with TRBJ2-5; a weak D assignment points to TRBD1 (5 bases agree). Sequenced material: synovial fluid, either unsorted or a sorted T cell fraction (not recorded which). The clonotype originates from a male donor with ankylosing spondylitis. The CDR3 is CASSLWRTGQETQYF. The bases read TGTGCCAGCAGTTTATGGCGAACAGGCCAAGAGACCCAGTACTTC.